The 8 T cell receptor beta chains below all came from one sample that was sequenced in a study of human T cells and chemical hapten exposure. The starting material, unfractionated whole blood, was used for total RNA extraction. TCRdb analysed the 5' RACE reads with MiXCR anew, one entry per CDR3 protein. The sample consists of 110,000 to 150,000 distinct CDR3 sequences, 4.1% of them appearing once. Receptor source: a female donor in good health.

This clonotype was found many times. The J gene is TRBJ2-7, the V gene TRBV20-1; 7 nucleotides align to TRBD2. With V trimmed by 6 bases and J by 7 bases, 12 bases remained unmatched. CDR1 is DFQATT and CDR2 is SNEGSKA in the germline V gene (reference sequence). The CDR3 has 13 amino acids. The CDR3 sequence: CSADSSGAREQYF. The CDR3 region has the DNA TGCAGTGCGGACTCAAGCGGGGCAAGGGAGCAGTACTTC.

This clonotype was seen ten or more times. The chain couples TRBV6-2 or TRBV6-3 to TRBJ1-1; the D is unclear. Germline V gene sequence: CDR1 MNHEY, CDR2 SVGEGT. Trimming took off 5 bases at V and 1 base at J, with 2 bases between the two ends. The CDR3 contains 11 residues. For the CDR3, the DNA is TGTGCCAGCAGTGGGAACACTGAAGCTTTCTTT. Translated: CASSGNTEAFF.

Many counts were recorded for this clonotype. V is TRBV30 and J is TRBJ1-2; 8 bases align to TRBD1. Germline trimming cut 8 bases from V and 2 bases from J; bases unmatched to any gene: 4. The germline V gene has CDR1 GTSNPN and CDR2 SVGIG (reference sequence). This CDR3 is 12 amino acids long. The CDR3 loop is CAEGQDNYGYTF. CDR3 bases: TGTGCCGAGGGACAGGACAACTATGGCTACACCTTC. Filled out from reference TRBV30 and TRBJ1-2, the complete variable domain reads SQTIHQWPATLVQPVGSPLSLECTVEGTSNPNLYWYRQAAGRGLQLLFYSVGIGQISSEVPQNLSASRPQDRQFILSSKKLLLSDSGFYLCAEGQDNYGYTFGSGTRLTVV.

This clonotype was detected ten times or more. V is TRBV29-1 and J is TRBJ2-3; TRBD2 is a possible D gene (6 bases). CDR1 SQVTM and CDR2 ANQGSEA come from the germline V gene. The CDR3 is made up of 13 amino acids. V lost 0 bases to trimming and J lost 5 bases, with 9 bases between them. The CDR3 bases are TGCAGCGTTGAAGATGGAGGGGTAGATACGCAGTATTTT. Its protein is CSVEDGGVDTQYF.

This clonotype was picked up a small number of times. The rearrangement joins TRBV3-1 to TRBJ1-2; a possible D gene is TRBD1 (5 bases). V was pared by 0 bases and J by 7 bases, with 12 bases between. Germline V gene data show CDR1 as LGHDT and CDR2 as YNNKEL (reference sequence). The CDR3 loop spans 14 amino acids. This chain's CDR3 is CASSQDPGWSGYTF. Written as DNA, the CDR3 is TGTGCCAGCAGCCAAGACCCAGGGTGGTCTGGCTACACCTTC.

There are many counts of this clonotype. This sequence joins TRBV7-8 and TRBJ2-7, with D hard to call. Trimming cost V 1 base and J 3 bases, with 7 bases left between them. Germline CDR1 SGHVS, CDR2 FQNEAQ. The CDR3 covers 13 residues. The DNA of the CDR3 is TGTGCCAGCAGCTTAGGCAGCTTCTACGAGCAGTACTTC. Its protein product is CASSLGSFYEQYF. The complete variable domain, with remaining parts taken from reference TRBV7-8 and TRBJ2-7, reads GAGVSQSPRYKVAKRGQDVALRCDPISGHVSLFWYQQALGQGPEFLTYFQNEAQLDKSGLPSDRFFAERPEGSVSTLKIQRTQQEDSAVYLCASSLGSFYEQYFGPGTRLTVT.

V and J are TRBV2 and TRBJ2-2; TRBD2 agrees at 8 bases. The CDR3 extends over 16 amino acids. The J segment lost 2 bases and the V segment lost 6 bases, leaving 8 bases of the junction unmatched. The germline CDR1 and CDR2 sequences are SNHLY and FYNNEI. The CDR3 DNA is TGTGCCAGCAGCGTGGTTGCGGGGGGCAACACCGGGGAGCTGTTTTTT. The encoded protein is CASSVVAGGNTGELFF.

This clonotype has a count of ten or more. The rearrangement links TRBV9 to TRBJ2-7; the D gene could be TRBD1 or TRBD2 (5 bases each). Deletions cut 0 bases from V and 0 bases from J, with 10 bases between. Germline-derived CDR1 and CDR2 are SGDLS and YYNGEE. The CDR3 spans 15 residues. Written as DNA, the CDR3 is TGTGCCAGCAGCGTAGGGGCAGGGAGCTCCTACGAGCAGTACTTC. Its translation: CASSVGAGSSYEQYF.